The next 18 T cell receptor beta chains were all read from a single sample in a study of cytomegalovirus exposure and HLA in healthy donors. The PCR used 60 Vbeta and 13 Jbeta primers. Here immunoSEQ multiplex PCR was the method, and the copy in TCRdb shows in-frame clones only, minus some. The data hold about 140,000 clones, with approximately 70% observed a single time. Sequencing was done on a sample of PBMCs. All receptors come from a woman in her thirties or forties in good health and CMV-seronegative.

The chain combines TRBV6-6 with TRBJ2-1; a weak D match, TRBD2 (5 bases). Trimming removed 0 bases at V and 7 bases at J, with 13 bases between. Germline values: CDR1 MNHNY, CDR2 SVGAGI (reference sequence). The CDR3 sequence is 15 residues long. The CDR3 DNA reads as TGTGCCAGCAGTTACTCGACGCTAGCTGGAAATGAGCAGTTCTTC. It codes for CASSYSTLAGNEQFF.

DNA for the CDR3: TGTGCCAGCAGCCGACAGGGGGGCCCCTACGAGCAGTACTTC. Encoded protein: CASSRQGGPYEQYF. The chain couples TRBV11-1 to TRBJ2-7; 9 bases align to TRBD1. The CDR3 totals 14 residues. J gave up 2 bases and V 5 bases, and 4 bases lay outside the gene matches. Germline CDR1 is SGHAT and CDR2 is FQDESV (reference sequence).

In this sample, this clone turned up a few times. The chain is built from TRBV6-1 and TRBJ2-7; D not certain. V was pared by 2 bases and J by 3 bases, with 5 bases between. Germline V gives CDR1 MNHNS, CDR2 SASEGT. This CDR3 region has 12 residues. CDR3: CASSERVYEQYV. Here the CDR3 DNA reads TGTGCCAGCAGTGAACGGGTCTACGAGCAGTACGTC.

This rearrangement joins TRBV5-4 to TRBJ2-3, with 7 nucleotides matching TRBD1. The CDR3 covers 13 residues. Germline V CDR1 and CDR2: SGHNT, YYREEE (reference sequence). V was pared by 10 bases and J by 1 base, with 6 bases of the junction left unmatched. CDR3 bases: TGTGCCGGGGGACAGAGCGGCACAGATACGCAGTATTTT. Protein sequence: CAGGQSGTDTQYF.

The chain links TRBV4-1 to TRBJ2-1; D not certain. The CDR3 totals 16 residues. The V end lost 4 bases, the J end lost 0 bases, and 13 bases lay between the germline ends. From germline, CDR1 is MGHRA and CDR2 YSYEKL. In nucleotides, the CDR3 is TGCGCCAGCAGCCCAGGAACAGCCAACTCCTACAATGAGCAGTTCTTC. Encoded protein: CASSPGTANSYNEQFF.

The chain combines TRBV25-1 with TRBJ1-2; 7 positions agree with TRBD1. This CDR3 contains 15 residues. With 2 bases clipped from V and 11 bases from J, the junction kept 14 bases outside the gene matches. Germline values: CDR1 MGHDK, CDR2 SYGVNS. The CDR3 nucleotides read TGTGCCAGCAGTGAACCAGGGGGTAAAGGCTCGGCTTACACCTTC. This translates into CASSEPGGKGSAYTF.

The count of this clone is one. This chain links TRBV7-9 with TRBJ1-2, with D perhaps matching TRBD1 (6 bases). The CDR3 has 16 residues. Between the trimmed V and J ends, which lost 3 bases and 4 bases, there was a span of 18 bases. CDR1 and CDR2 (germline): SEHNR, FQNEAQ (reference sequence). The CDR3 nucleotides are TGTGCCAGCAGCTTCCTGATGATACAGGGAATCTATGGCTACACCTTC. Residues: CASSFLMIQGIYGYTF.

The gene calls are TRBV5-1 and TRBJ1-6; D unclear. Germline V gives CDR1 SGHRS, CDR2 YFSETQ. The CDR3 is 13 residues long. V was clipped by 0 bases and J by 11 bases, with 9 bases between them. Here the CDR3 reads CASSLDRTTPLHF. The CDR3 region has the DNA TGCGCCAGCAGCTTGGACAGAACAACACCCCTCCACTTT.

V is TRBV5-5 and J is TRBJ1-2; 7 nucleotides align to TRBD1. Germline CDR1 and CDR2: SGHKS and YYEKEE (reference sequence). CDR3 size: 13 residues. After removal of 4 bases from V and 7 bases from J, the junction contained 7 bases not matched to a gene. CDR3 protein: CASSTAAGGGYTF. DNA for the CDR3: TGTGCCAGCAGCACCGCGGCAGGGGGTGGCTACACCTTC.

Here the CDR3 DNA reads TGTGCCAGCTTACGGGGGGCCGTCGGCACAGATACGCAGTATTTT. Protein sequence: CASLRGAVGTDTQYF. The chain joins TRBV5-6 to TRBJ2-3, with TRBD2 as a possible D gene (7 bases). The CDR3 totals 15 residues. The germline V gene encodes CDR1 SGHDT and CDR2 YYEEEE. V lost 7 bases and J lost 1, with 16 bases in between.

This clone was found a few times. CDR3 region: CANQGNDRKKLFF. CDR3 bases: TGTGCCAACCAGGGGAATGACAGGAAAAAACTGTTTTTT. The chain employs TRBV6-1 and TRBJ1-4; a possible D gene is TRBD1 (6 bases). Germline CDR1 MNHNS, CDR2 SASEGT. The V end lost 10 bases, the J end lost 9 bases, and 18 bases lay between the germline ends. The CDR3 covers 13 residues.

This clone was observed once. The chain uses TRBV6-1 and TRBJ1-6; tentative D call: TRBD1 (6 bases). This CDR3 has 17 residues. Deletions cut 0 bases from V and 7 bases from J, with 16 bases between. Germline lookup yields CDR1 MNHNS and CDR2 SASEGT. The CDR3 bases are TGTGCCAGCAGTGAAGCTAGGACAGTAAGCCCAAATTCACCCCTCCACTTT. Its protein is CASSEARTVSPNSPLHF.

The chain couples TRBV21-1 to TRBJ1-2. TRBV21-1 counts as a pseudogene. The CDR3 spans 16 residues. CDR3 bases: TGTGCCAGCAGCGCTCAAAGCGGCAGCGGGGGTCCCGGCTACACCTTC. Amino acid sequence: CASSAQSGSGGPGYTF.

The V gene is TRBV28, the J gene TRBJ1-3, with D possibly TRBD1 on 5 matching bases. The CDR3 has 15 amino acids. The V gene lost 4 bases and the J gene lost 6 bases, with 16 bases spanning the gap. Germline-derived CDR1 and CDR2 are MDHEN and SYDVKM. CDR3 DNA: TGTGCCAGCAGTTCCGGGGGGGGAGATATAAACACCATATATTTT. Its translation: CASSSGGGDINTIYF.

V gene TRBV19 combines with J gene TRBJ1-2; D not certain. The length of the CDR3 is 17 residues. Looked up from germline, CDR1 is LNHDA and CDR2 is SQIVND (reference sequence). Trimming cost V 1 base and J 0 bases, with 15 bases left between them. CDR3 nucleotides: TGTGCCAGTAGTATAGGTCCCTCCGGAGGCGCTAACTATGGCTACACCTTC. It is translated as CASSIGPSGGANYGYTF.

The gene calls are TRBV4-1 and TRBJ1-1; no clear D gene. The CDR3 contains 16 residues. Germline CDR1 reads MGHRA; CDR2 reads YSYEKL. The V end was cut by 1 base, the J end by 0 bases, with 12 bases between. The CDR3 loop is CASSQGAFEVNTEAFF. The CDR3 bases are TGCGCCAGCAGCCAAGGCGCATTCGAGGTGAACACTGAAGCTTTCTTT.

This CDR3 is CASSFSGEYTGELFF. The CDR3 DNA reads TGCGCCAGCAGCTTTAGCGGGGAGTACACCGGGGAGCTGTTTTTT. V gene TRBV5-1 combines with J gene TRBJ2-2; 8 bases agree with TRBD2. The germline gives CDR1 SGHRS, CDR2 YFSETQ. The CDR3 has 15 amino acids. V dropped 2 bases and J dropped 3; count of bases not matched to a gene: 3.

The chain uses TRBV19 and TRBJ1-5; 7 nucleotides line up with TRBD1. V dropped 6 bases and J dropped 5; count of bases not matched to a gene: 10. Germline CDR1 and CDR2: LNHDA and SQIVND (reference sequence). This CDR3 comprises 15 residues. The CDR3 sequence is CASRLGQVGHQPQHF. The CDR3 DNA follows: TGTGCCAGTAGGCTTGGACAGGTCGGGCATCAGCCCCAGCATTTT.